Each of the 27 T cell receptor beta chains below was sequenced from the same sample in a study of identical twins. TCRdb independently ran MiXCR on the 5' RACE reads; one entry per CDR3 protein. The table shows some 660,000 distinct CDR3 sequences, with approximately 9% occurring only once. These same data were also listed under a study on yellow fever vaccine responses in identical twins.

Sequenced sample: PBMCs. These receptors all come from a young woman in good health.

The chain is built from TRBV4-3 and TRBJ2-3, with D perhaps matching TRBD1 or TRBD2 (5 bases each). The CDR3 is 16 amino acids. V was shortened by 4 bases and J by 0 bases, with 14 bases between the two germline ends. Germline V lookup: CDR1 LGHNA, CDR2 YSLEER. CDR3 protein: CASSPRGAASTDTQYF. Here the CDR3 DNA reads TGCGCCAGCAGCCCCCGAGGGGCCGCCAGCACAGATACGCAGTATTTT.

This clonotype occurred a few times. The rearrangement joins TRBV4-3 to TRBJ2-3; 8 bases agree with TRBD2. CDR1 and CDR2 from the germline V gene are LGHNA and YSLEER. The CDR3 sequence is 14 residues long. The V gene end was trimmed by 8 bases and the J gene end by 4 bases; junction bases not matched to a gene: 8. The CDR3 region has the DNA TGCGCCAGCCAGACTAGCGTATTCGCAGATACGCAGTATTTT. Translation: CASQTSVFADTQYF.

J is TRBJ2-2 and V is TRBV9; 8 bases line up with TRBD2. There are 15 residues in the CDR3. The junction had 4 bases not matched to a gene; V was cut back by 3 bases and J by 3 bases. From germline, CDR1 is SGDLS and CDR2 YYNGEE. CDR3 sequence reads: CASSAGGADTGELFF. DNA for the CDR3: TGTGCCAGCAGCGCGGGGGGGGCCGACACCGGGGAGCTGTTTTTT.

This clonotype occurred a few times. The DNA of the CDR3 is TGTGCTAGTGGTTTGGTAACAGTCGAGGCAGGGAAGAACGAGCAGTACTTC. This codes for CASGLVTVEAGKNEQYF. The rearrangement joins TRBV12-5 to TRBJ2-7, with D perhaps TRBD1 (5 bases). With 0 bases removed from V and 5 bases from J, the gap between germline ends came to 20 bases. This CDR3 comprises 17 residues. CDR1 and CDR2 from the germline V gene are LGHNT and FRNRAP. The complete variable domain, with remaining parts taken from reference TRBV12-5 and TRBJ2-7, reads DARVTQTPRHKVTEMGQEVTMRCQPILGHNTVFWYRQTMMQGLELLAYFRNRAPLDDSGMPKDRFSAEMPDATLATLKIQPSEPRDSAVYFCASGLVTVEAGKNEQYFGPGTRLTVT.

This clonotype was detected many times. This chain joins TRBV24-1 and TRBJ2-1; 14 bases are shared with TRBD2. Germline CDR1 is KGHDR and CDR2 is SFDVKD. The CDR3 covers 18 residues. Trimming removed 3 bases from V and 4 bases from J; junction bases left unmatched: 7. CDR3 amino acids: CATSDPWTSGGTYNEQFF. CDR3 nucleotide sequence: TGTGCCACCAGTGATCCGTGGACTAGCGGGGGGACATACAATGAGCAGTTCTTC.

This clonotype was seen a few times. This chain joins TRBV6-1 and TRBJ2-3; 10 nucleotides line up with TRBD2. The CDR3 runs 17 residues. The germline V gene encodes CDR1 MNHNS and CDR2 SASEGT. V was pared by 7 bases and J by 4 bases, with 14 bases of the junction left unmatched. The DNA of the CDR3 is TGTGCCAGCACCCCCCCCCTCGTAGCGGGGGGCCCAGATACGCAGTATTTT. Translated: CASTPPLVAGGPDTQYF.

This clonotype has a count of ten or more. The chain joins TRBV12-3 or TRBV12-4 to TRBJ1-2; no clear D. Trimming left V 3 bases short and J 3 bases short, with 5 bases between. This CDR3 is 12 amino acids long. CDR3 bases: TGTGCCAGCAGTTTGTCGGACTATGGCTACACCTTC. It codes for CASSLSDYGYTF.

The chain carries TRBV7-8 and TRBJ2-5, with TRBD2 identical over 7 bases. The ends lost 2 bases at V and 7 bases at J; junction bases unmatched: 16. The CDR3 is 17 amino acids. CDR1 is SGHVS and CDR2 is FQNEAQ in the germline V gene. CDR3 DNA: TGTGCCAGCAGCTTAAGGGCAGGGACGGGAGGAAGGGGGACCCAGTACTTC. Protein product: CASSLRAGTGGRGTQYF. Combining the CDR3 with reference TRBV7-8 and TRBJ2-5 gives the whole variable domain GAGVSQSPRYKVAKRGQDVALRCDPISGHVSLFWYQQALGQGPEFLTYFQNEAQLDKSGLPSDRFFAERPEGSVSTLKIQRTQQEDSAVYLCASSLRAGTGGRGTQYFGPGTRLLVL.

This chain links TRBV29-1 with TRBJ2-3; D is undetermined. The CDR3 loop spans 10 amino acids. Germline CDR1 is SQVTM and CDR2 is ANQGSEA. V dropped 0 bases and J dropped 9 bases, with 4 bases sitting between them. Here the CDR3 DNA reads TGCAGCGTTGAAGAGGGGACGCAGTATTTT. Encoded protein: CSVEEGTQYF.

The chain uses TRBV18 and TRBJ2-7; D gene ambiguous. The V gene's germline CDR1 is KGHSH and CDR2 LQKENI. Trimming cost V 2 bases and J 2 bases, with 10 bases left between them. This CDR3 contains 14 residues. The CDR3 protein is CASSPIGSTYEQYF. Here the CDR3 DNA reads TGTGCCAGCTCACCAATCGGCTCTACCTACGAGCAGTACTTC.

There are many counts of this clonotype. This chain links TRBV29-1 with TRBJ1-1, with unresolved D. Trimming shortened V by 0 bases and J by 1 base, and 12 bases separated the two germline ends. This CDR3 has 15 amino acids. Looked up from germline, CDR1 is SQVTM and CDR2 is ANQGSEA. The CDR3 loop is CSVEDTGMGNTEAFF. In nucleotides, the CDR3 is TGCAGCGTTGAAGATACGGGAATGGGGAACACTGAAGCTTTCTTT.

This clonotype was seen only a few times. The rearrangement joins TRBV4-1 to TRBJ2-3, with 8 bases fitting TRBD2. The germline V gene encodes CDR1 MGHRA and CDR2 YSYEKL. The CDR3 is made up of 16 amino acids. J gave up 5 bases and V 1 base, and 8 bases lay outside the gene matches. Here the CDR3 DNA reads TGCGCCAGCAGCCAAGTCTCCGGGAGGGCCAGAGATACGCAGTATTTT. Its protein product is CASSQVSGRARDTQYF.

The chain has TRBV14 and TRBJ1-1; the D is unclear. Germline V gene data show CDR1 as SGHDN and CDR2 as FVKESK. Between the trimmed V and J ends, which lost 0 bases and 3 bases, there was a span of 5 bases. The CDR3 contains 13 residues. In DNA, the CDR3 is TGTGCCAGCAGCCAAGACGGATACACTGAAGCTTTCTTT. Encoded protein: CASSQDGYTEAFF.

A few counts support this clonotype. The chain recombines TRBV5-6 with TRBJ2-5; 8 bases fit TRBD1. With V trimmed by 3 bases and J by 4 bases, 11 bases remained unmatched. The CDR3 has 16 residues. CDR1 SGHDT and CDR2 YYEEEE come from the germline V gene. As DNA, the CDR3 is TGTGCCAGCAGCTGGCCTCCAGGGGGCAGAGTAGAGACCCAGTACTTC. Amino acids: CASSWPPGGRVETQYF.

This clonotype was picked up a small number of times. The chain couples TRBV27 to TRBJ2-7; possibly TRBD2 for D (5 bases). The ends were cut back, 6 bases at V and 0 bases at J, with 15 bases in the middle. The CDR3 is made up of 15 amino acids. The germline gives CDR1 MNHEY, CDR2 SMNVEV (reference sequence). DNA for the CDR3: TGTGCCAGCAGCCCACGGGGAGTTAACTCCTACGAGCAGTACTTC. It specifies CASSPRGVNSYEQYF.

The CDR3, as DNA: TGTGCCAGCAGCACGACAGGGGGGTATTGGGCTTTCTTT. It specifies CASSTTGGYWAFF. The chain couples TRBV7-9 to TRBJ1-1; 9 bases are shared with TRBD1. Germline values: CDR1 SEHNR, CDR2 FQNEAQ (reference sequence). The CDR3 runs 13 residues. V dropped 5 bases and J dropped 11; count of bases not matched to a gene: 9.

This clonotype has only a few counts. This sequence joins TRBV29-1 and TRBJ2-3; D is tentatively TRBD1 or TRBD2 (5 bases each). The V gene's germline CDR1 is SQVTM and CDR2 ANQGSEA. The length of the CDR3 is 11 residues. V was pared by 8 bases and J by 6 bases, with 12 bases between. Here the CDR3 DNA reads TGCAGCACCCGGGGCGGGGATACGCAGTATTTT. Translated, it gives CSTRGGDTQYF.

The CDR3 loop reads CSATIADFTDTQYF. The CDR3 nucleotides are TGCAGTGCCACAATAGCGGACTTCACAGATACGCAGTATTTT. This chain links TRBV20-1 with TRBJ2-3, with TRBD2 as a possible D gene (6 bases). This CDR3 has 14 amino acids. Germline assignment: CDR1 DFQATT and CDR2 SNEGSKA (reference sequence). V dropped 6 bases and J dropped 2 bases, with 15 bases sitting between them.

The V call is TRBV29-1, the J call TRBJ2-3; D assignment may be TRBD1 or TRBD2 (6 bases each). Germline CDR1 is SQVTM and CDR2 is ANQGSEA. Trimming left V 3 bases short and J 4 bases short, with 8 bases between. This CDR3 contains 12 residues. The CDR3 bases are TGCAGCGTTGATAGGGGGGCAGATACGCAGTATTTT. It encodes CSVDRGADTQYF.

This clonotype was detected many times. V is TRBV15 and J is TRBJ2-5; D call uncertain. Germline V gene lookup returns CDR1 LNHNV and CDR2 YYDKDF (reference sequence). Trimming shortened V by 0 bases and J by 7 bases, and 9 bases separated the two germline ends. This CDR3 contains 13 residues. DNA of the CDR3: TGTGCCACCAGCAGAGATCTCGGCGCGACCCAGTACTTC. It codes for CATSRDLGATQYF.

This clonotype was counted many times. This chain uses TRBV6-5 with TRBJ2-5; TRBD2 is a possible D gene (5 bases). CDR1 MNHEY and CDR2 SVGAGI come from the germline V gene. Trimming took off 0 bases at V and 2 bases at J, with 13 bases between the two ends. The CDR3 is 16 residues long. CDR3 nucleotides: TGTGCCAGCAGTTACTCGGGCGGACTTTTGCAAGAGACCCAGTACTTC. Translation: CASSYSGGLLQETQYF.

This clonotype has ten or more counts. The genes are TRBV12-3 or TRBV12-4 and TRBJ2-3, with a possible D match to TRBD2 (5 bases). This CDR3 comprises 15 residues. Trimming took 3 bases from V and 2 from J, leaving 12 bases between them. CDR3 sequence reads: CASSLRWETTDTQYF. The CDR3 DNA reads TGTGCCAGCAGTTTGCGGTGGGAGACCACAGATACGCAGTATTTT.

This clonotype has only a few counts. The chain recombines TRBV7-9 with TRBJ2-2; D unclear. The germline V gene encodes CDR1 SEHNR and CDR2 FQNEAQ (reference sequence). This CDR3 is 12 amino acids long. The ends were cut back, 7 bases at V and 6 bases at J, with 9 bases in the middle. CDR3 residues: CASKAYPGELFF. The CDR3 coding sequence is TGTGCCAGCAAGGCCTACCCCGGGGAGCTGTTTTTT.

This chain joins TRBV3-1 and TRBJ2-1; D is undetermined. Deletions cut 3 bases from V and 2 bases from J, with 11 bases between. Looked up from germline, CDR1 is LGHDT and CDR2 is YNNKEL (reference sequence). The CDR3 extends over 15 amino acids. The CDR3 DNA follows: TGTGCCAGCAGCCAGCGGCAGGTGGCCTACAATGAGCAGTTCTTC. It specifies CASSQRQVAYNEQFF.

This clonotype turned up a few times. The junction departs from the called germline gene at one end, perhaps through a read error. The chain recombines TRBV3-1 with TRBJ2-7, with D possibly matching TRBD2 (5 bases). Germline V gene data show CDR1 as LGHDT and CDR2 as YNNKEL (reference sequence). The CDR3 consists of 12 residues. This CDR3 reads CASSQEAAGAVF. In DNA form, the CDR3 reads TGTGCCAGCAGCCAAGAGGCCGCCGGAGCGGTTTTC.

This clonotype was seen more than once but under ten times. This chain uses TRBV20-1 with TRBJ2-7, with D unclear. The CDR3 length is 12 residues. Germline assignment: CDR1 DFQATT and CDR2 SNEGSKA (reference sequence). V lost 3 bases to trimming and J lost 6 bases, with 12 bases between them. The CDR3: CSASQTSAEQYF. CDR3 nucleotides: TGCAGTGCTAGCCAGACCTCAGCCGAGCAGTACTTC.

The table lists this clonotype with many counts. The chain links TRBV4-3 to TRBJ2-7, with D maybe TRBD1 (6 bases). The CDR3 has 16 residues. The V end lost 0 bases, the J end lost 0 bases, and 12 bases lay between the germline ends. Germline CDR1 is LGHNA and CDR2 is YSLEER. Here the CDR3 reads CASSQDFGQPSYEQYF. CDR3 nucleotide sequence: TGCGCCAGCAGCCAAGATTTCGGACAGCCCTCCTACGAGCAGTACTTC.